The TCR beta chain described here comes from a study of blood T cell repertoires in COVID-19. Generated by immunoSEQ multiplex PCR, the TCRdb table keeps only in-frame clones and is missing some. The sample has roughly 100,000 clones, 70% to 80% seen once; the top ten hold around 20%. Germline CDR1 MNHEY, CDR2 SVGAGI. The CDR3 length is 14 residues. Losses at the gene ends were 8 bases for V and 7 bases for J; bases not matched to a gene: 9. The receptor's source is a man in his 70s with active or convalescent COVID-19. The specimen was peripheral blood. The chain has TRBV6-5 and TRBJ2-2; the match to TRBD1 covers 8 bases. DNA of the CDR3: TGTGCCAGCGTCAGGGCAGGGGGCAGCGGGGAGCTGTTTTTT. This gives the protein CASVRAGGSGELFF.